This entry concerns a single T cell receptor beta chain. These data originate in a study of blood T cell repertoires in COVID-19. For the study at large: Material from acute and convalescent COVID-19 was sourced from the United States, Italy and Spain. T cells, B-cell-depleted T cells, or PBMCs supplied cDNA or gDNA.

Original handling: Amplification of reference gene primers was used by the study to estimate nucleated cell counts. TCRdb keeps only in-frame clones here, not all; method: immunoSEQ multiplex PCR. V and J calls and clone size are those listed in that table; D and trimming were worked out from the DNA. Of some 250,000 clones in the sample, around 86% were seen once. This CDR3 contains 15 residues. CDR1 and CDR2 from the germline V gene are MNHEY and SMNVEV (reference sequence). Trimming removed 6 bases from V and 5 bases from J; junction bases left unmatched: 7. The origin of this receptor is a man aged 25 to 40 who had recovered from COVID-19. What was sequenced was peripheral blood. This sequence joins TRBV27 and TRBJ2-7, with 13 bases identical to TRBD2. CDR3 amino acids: CASRSLAGGPHEQYF. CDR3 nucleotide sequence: TGTGCCAGCAGATCACTAGCGGGGGGGCCCCACGAGCAGTACTTC.